These 8 T cell receptor beta chains came from one sample sequenced in a study of T cells expressing NK-cell markers. TCRdb reprocessed the 5' RACE reads and stores each CDR3 protein as one record, lacking DNA. This repertoire includes a few hundred thousand distinct CDR3 sequences. Sequenced input: blood T cells: a sorted CD56 or NKG2C T cell subset, CD4+ or CD8+ T cells, or bulk PBMC T cells (not recorded which). Receptors were obtained from a man aged 18-70 years in good health.

This chain connects TRBV6-1 to TRBJ1-1; TCRdb gives TRBD1 as the D gene, but with no DNA this cannot be confirmed. Germline V CDR1 and CDR2: MNHNS, SASEGT. The length of the CDR3 is 13 residues. The CDR3 sequence: CASSEAARRGAFF.

V and J are TRBV28 and TRBJ2-3; the TRBD2 assignment by TCRdb is unverifiable without DNA. Germline loops: CDR1 MDHEN, CDR2 SYDVKM. The CDR3 length is 15 residues. CDR3 residues: CASSPVAGAPDTQYF.

The genes are TRBV5-1 and TRBJ1-2; the TCRdb D gene call, TRBD1, has no DNA to confirm it. Germline CDR1 reads SGHRS; CDR2 reads YFSETQ. The length of the CDR3 is 14 residues. CDR3 region: CASSLDGTPLGYTF.

The chain is built from TRBV5-1 and TRBJ1-2. This CDR3 has 13 amino acids. Germline V gene lookup returns CDR1 SGHRS and CDR2 YFSETQ. CDR3 amino acids: CASSETTGGGYTF.

V and J are TRBV19 and TRBJ2-5; checking the TCRdb D call of TRBD2 is not possible without DNA. Looked up from germline, CDR1 is LNHDA and CDR2 is SQIVND (reference sequence). There are 14 residues in the CDR3. The CDR3 here is CASSMRQGGETQYF.

This chain connects TRBV10-3 to TRBJ2-1; there is no DNA to check the TCRdb D call of TRBD2. The CDR3 is 15 amino acids. The germline V gene encodes CDR1 ENHRY and CDR2 SYGVKD. The CDR3 here is CAISLAEPTYNEQFF.

The V gene is TRBV7-9, the J gene TRBJ2-2; the TRBD2 assignment by TCRdb is unverifiable without DNA. The CDR3 is 17 amino acids. From germline, CDR1 is SEHNR and CDR2 FQNEAQ (reference sequence). The CDR3 sequence is CASSLGRRVANTGELFF. Complete variable domain (other parts from reference TRBV7-9 and TRBJ2-2): DTGVSQNPRHKITKRGQNVTFRCDPISEHNRLYWYRQTLGQGPEFLTYFQNEAQLEKSRLLSDRFSAERPKGSFSTLEIQRTEQGDSAMYLCASSLGRRVANTGELFFGEGSRLTVL.

The chain combines TRBV3-1 with TRBJ1-1. The length of the CDR3 is 15 residues. Germline loops: CDR1 LGHDT, CDR2 YNNKEL (reference sequence). The CDR3 loop is CASSQRIASNTEAFF.